The sequence of this T cell receptor beta chain was determined in a study of beta chain features in type 1 diabetes. General observations from the study: All four CD4+ subsets from Type 1 diabetes patients carried moderately but significantly shorter TCRB CDR3s. It was not settled here whether HLA type affects TCRB rearrangement.

A sort by CD45RO/CCR7/CD25/CD127/CD95/CD27 yielded CD4+ naive, central memory, regulatory and stem cell-like memory cells. Germline V gene data show CDR1 as MNHNS and CDR2 as SASEGT. Trimming left V 4 bases short and J 0 bases short, with 7 bases between. The CDR3 covers 14 residues. Sequenced material consisted of expressed TCRB transcripts (all of the isolated RNA was reverse transcribed). Repertoires were generated with immunoSEQ multiplex PCR, while TCRdb's copy carries only in-frame clones and drops some. The repertoire has hundreds of thousands of clones, around 15% of them found once; the top ten carry 0.02% to 0.025%. This clone was observed a few times. Its antigen is currently unknown.

The clonotype originates from a young man with type 1 diabetes. This chain links TRBV6-1 with TRBJ1-5, with no clear D. Sequencing was performed on naive CD4+ T cells from blood. CDR3: CASSGQSSNQPQHF. The CDR3 bases are TGTGCCAGCAGTGGCCAGAGTAGCAATCAGCCCCAGCATTTT.